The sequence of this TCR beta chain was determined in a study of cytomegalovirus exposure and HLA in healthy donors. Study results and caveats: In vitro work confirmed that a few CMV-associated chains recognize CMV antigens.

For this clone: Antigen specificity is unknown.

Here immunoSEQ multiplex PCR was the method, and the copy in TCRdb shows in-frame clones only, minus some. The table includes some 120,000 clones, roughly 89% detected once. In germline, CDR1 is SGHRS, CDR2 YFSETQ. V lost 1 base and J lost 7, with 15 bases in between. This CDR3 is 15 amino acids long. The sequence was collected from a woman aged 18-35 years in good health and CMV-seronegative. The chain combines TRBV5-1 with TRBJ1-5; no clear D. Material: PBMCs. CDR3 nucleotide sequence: TGCGCCAGCAGCTTGAGTCCTGACATGGGCCAGCCCCAGCATTTT. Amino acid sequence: CASSLSPDMGQPQHF.